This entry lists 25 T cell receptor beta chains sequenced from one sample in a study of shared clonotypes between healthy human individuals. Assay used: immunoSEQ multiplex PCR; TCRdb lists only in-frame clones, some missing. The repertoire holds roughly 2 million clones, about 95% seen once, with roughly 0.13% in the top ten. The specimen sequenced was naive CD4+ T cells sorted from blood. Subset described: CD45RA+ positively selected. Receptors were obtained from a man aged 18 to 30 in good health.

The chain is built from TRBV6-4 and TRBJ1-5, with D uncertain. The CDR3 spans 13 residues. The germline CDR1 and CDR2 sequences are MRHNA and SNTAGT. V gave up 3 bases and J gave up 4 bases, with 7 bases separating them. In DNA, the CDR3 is TGTGCCAGCAGTGAAGGGAGGAATCAGCCCCAGCATTTT. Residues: CASSEGRNQPQHF.

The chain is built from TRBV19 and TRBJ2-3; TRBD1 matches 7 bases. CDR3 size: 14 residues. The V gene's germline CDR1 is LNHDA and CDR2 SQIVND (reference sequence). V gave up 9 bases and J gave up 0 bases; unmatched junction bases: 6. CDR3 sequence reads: CARTGRGSTDTQYF. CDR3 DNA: TGTGCCAGGACTGGCAGGGGGAGCACAGATACGCAGTATTTT.

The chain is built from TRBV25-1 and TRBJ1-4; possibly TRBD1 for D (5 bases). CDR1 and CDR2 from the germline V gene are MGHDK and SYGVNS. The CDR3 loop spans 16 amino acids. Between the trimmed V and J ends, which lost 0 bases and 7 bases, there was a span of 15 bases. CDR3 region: CASSEYEPLRGEKLFF. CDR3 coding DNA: TGTGCCAGCAGTGAATACGAGCCCCTGAGGGGTGAAAAACTGTTTTTT.

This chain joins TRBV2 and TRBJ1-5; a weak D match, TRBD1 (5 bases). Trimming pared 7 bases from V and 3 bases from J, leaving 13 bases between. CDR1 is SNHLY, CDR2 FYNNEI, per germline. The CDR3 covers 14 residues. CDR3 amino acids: CASTGQGINQPQHF. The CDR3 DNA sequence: TGTGCCAGCACTGGGCAGGGCATCAATCAGCCCCAGCATTTT.

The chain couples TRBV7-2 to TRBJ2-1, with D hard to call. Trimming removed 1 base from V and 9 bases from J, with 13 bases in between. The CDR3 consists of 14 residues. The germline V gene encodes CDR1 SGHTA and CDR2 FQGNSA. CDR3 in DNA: TGTGCCAGCAGCTTAGTAGTAGTACAGAGTGAGCAGTTCTTC. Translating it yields CASSLVVVQSEQFF.

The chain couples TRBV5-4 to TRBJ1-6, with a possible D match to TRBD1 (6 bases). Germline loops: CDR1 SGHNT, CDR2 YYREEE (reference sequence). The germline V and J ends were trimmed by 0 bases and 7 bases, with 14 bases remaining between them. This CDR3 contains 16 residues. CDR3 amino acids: CASSLAPGQSNSPLHF. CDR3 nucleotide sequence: TGTGCCAGCAGCTTGGCTCCAGGACAGAGCAATTCACCCCTCCACTTT.

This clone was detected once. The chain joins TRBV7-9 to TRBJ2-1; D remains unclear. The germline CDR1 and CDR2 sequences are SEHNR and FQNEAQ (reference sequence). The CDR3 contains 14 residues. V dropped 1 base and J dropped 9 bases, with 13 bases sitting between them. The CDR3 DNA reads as TGTGCCAGCAGCTTAGGAGCAGCAATGGGTGAGCAGTTCTTC. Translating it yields CASSLGAAMGEQFF.

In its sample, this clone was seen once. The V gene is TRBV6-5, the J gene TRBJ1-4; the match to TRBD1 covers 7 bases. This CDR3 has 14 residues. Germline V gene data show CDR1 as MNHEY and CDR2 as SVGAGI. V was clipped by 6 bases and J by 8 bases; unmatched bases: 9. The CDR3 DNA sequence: TGTGCCAGCAGGGGCAAGGGGGCTGGGGAAAAACTGTTTTTT. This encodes CASRGKGAGEKLFF.

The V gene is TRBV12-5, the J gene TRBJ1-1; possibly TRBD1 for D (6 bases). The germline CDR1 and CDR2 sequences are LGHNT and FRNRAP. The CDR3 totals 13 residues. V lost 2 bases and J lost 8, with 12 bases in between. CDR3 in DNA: TGTGCTAGTGGTTTGTCCCCTGACAGGGAAGCTTTCTTT. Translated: CASGLSPDREAFF.

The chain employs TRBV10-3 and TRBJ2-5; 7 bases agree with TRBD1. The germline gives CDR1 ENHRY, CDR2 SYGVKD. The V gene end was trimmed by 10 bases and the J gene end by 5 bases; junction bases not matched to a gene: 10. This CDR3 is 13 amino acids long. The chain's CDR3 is CATTTGMDETQYF. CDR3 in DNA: TGTGCCACCACGACAGGGATGGACGAGACCCAGTACTTC.

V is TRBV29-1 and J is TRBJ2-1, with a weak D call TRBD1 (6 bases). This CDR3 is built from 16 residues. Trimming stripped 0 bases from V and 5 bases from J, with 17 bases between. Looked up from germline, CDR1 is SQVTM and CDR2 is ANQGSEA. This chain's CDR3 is CSVEERVLTGHNEQFF. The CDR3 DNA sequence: TGCAGCGTTGAAGAGCGGGTACTCACAGGGCACAATGAGCAGTTCTTC.

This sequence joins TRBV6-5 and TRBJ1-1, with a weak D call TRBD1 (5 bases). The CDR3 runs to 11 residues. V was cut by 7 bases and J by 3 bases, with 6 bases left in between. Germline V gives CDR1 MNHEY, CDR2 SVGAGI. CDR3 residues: CASTGDTEAFF. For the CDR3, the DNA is TGTGCCAGCACGGGGGACACTGAAGCTTTCTTT.

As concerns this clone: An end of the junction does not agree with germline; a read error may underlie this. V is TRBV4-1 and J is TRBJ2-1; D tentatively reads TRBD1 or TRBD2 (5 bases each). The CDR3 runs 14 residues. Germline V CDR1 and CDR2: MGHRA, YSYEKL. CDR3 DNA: TGCGCCAGCAGACAAGGGGAGACTTACAATGAGCAGTTCTTC. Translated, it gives CASRQGETYNEQFF.

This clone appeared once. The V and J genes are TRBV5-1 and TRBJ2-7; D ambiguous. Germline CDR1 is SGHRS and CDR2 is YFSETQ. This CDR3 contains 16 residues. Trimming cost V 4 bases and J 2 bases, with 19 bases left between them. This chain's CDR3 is CASSTDQVSSTYEQYF. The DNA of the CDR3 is TGCGCCAGCAGCACTGATCAGGTTTCGTCCACCTACGAGCAGTACTTC.

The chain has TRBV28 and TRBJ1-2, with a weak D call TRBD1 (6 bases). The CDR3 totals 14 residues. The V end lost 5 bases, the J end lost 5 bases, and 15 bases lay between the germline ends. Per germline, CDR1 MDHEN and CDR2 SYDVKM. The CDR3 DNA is TGTGCCAGCAGTCTCACAGGGTTCGGGTATGGCTACACCTTC. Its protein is CASSLTGFGYGYTF.

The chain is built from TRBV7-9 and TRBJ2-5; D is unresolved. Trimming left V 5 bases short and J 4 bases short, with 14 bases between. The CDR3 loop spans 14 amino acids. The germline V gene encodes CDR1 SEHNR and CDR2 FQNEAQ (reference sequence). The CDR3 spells CASSPSGYTETQYF. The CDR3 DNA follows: TGTGCCAGCAGCCCGTCTGGGTACACAGAGACCCAGTACTTC. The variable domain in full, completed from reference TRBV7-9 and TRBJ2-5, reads DTGVSQNPRHKITKRGQNVTFRCDPISEHNRLYWYRQTLGQGPEFLTYFQNEAQLEKSRLLSDRFSAERPKGSFSTLEIQRTEQGDSAMYLCASSPSGYTETQYFGPGTRLLVL.

This CDR3 reads CASSPHRGIDSPLHF. CDR3 in DNA: TGTGCCAGCAGCCCACACAGGGGGATAGATTCACCCCTCCACTTT. The V and J genes are TRBV7-9 and TRBJ1-6; 8 bases line up with TRBD1. J was trimmed by 8 bases and V by 5 bases; bases with no gene match: 8. CDR1 and CDR2 (germline): SEHNR, FQNEAQ (reference sequence). The CDR3 sequence is 15 residues long. Filled out from reference TRBV7-9 and TRBJ1-6, the complete variable domain reads DTGVSQNPRHKITKRGQNVTFRCDPISEHNRLYWYRQTLGQGPEFLTYFQNEAQLEKSRLLSDRFSAERPKGSFSTLEIQRTEQGDSAMYLCASSPHRGIDSPLHFGNGTRLTVT.

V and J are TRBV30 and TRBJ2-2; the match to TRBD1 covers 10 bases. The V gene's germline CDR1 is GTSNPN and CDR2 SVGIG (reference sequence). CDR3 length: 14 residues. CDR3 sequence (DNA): TGTGCATCCGACAGGGGGCTAGACACCGGGGAGCTGTTTTTT. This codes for CASDRGLDTGELFF.

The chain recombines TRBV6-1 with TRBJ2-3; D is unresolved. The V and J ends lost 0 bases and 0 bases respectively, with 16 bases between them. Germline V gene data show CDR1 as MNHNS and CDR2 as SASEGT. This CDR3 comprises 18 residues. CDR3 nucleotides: TGTGCCAGCAGTGAAGCGCCGACACGTCCTATTAGCACAGATACGCAGTATTTT. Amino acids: CASSEAPTRPISTDTQYF.

This CDR3 reads CASSIPNTDTQYF. The CDR3, as DNA: TGTGCCAGCAGCATCCCGAACACAGATACGCAGTATTTT. The chain combines TRBV9 with TRBJ2-3; D not resolved. Trimming stripped 4 bases from V and 2 bases from J, with 8 bases between. Germline values: CDR1 SGDLS, CDR2 YYNGEE. This CDR3 has 13 amino acids.

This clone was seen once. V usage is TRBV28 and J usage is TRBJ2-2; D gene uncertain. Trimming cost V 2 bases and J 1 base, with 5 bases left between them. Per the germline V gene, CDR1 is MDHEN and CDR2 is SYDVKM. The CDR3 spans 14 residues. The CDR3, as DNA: TGTGCCAGCAGTTTACGGCGGAACACCGGGGAGCTGTTTTTT. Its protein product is CASSLRRNTGELFF.

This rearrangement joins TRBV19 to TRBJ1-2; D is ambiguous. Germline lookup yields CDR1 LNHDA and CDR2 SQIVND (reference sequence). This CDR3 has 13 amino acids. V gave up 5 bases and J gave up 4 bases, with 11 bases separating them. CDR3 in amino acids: CASSPGRAYGYTF. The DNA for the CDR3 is TGTGCCAGTAGTCCCGGACGGGCCTATGGCTACACCTTC.

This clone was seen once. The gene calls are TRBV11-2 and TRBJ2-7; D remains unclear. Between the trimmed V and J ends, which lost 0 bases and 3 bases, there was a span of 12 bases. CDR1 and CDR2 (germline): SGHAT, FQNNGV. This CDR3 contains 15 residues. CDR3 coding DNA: TGTGCCAGCAGCTTAGACCCCTTAATAGACTACGAGCAGTACTTC. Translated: CASSLDPLIDYEQYF.

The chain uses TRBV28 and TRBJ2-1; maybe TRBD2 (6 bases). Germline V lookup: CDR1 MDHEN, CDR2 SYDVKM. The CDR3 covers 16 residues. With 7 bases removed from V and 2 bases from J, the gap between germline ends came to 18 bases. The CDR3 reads CASTPILAPPYNEQFF. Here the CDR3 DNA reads TGTGCCAGCACGCCAATCCTAGCGCCTCCCTACAATGAGCAGTTCTTC.

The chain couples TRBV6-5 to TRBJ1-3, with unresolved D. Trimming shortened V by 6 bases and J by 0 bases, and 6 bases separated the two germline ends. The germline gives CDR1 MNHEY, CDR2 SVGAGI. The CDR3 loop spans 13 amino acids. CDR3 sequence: CASRQNSGNTIYF. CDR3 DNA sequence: TGTGCCAGCAGGCAGAACTCTGGAAACACCATATATTTT.